The rows below give T cell receptor beta chains drawn from one sample of a study of T cell repertoires in cytomegalovirus infection. TCRdb reanalysed the reads using MiXCR and keeps one entry per CDR3 protein. The repertoire consists of about 180,000 distinct CDR3 sequences, with about 15% occurring once and the leading ten covering approximately 25%. Sequences were obtained from CD8+ T cells from PBMCs. The receptors were sampled from a human donor in good health (CMV status not recorded). Some clones in this sample may be carry-over from other donors' samples. The CDR3 runs from the conserved cysteine through the conserved F or W. A D gene is named only where the DNA matches it firmly. The size entry is marked missing in some rows and otherwise reads once, few, many or a size class.

TRBJ1-1 | 18 | NA | NA | TRBV28 | TGTGCCAGCAGTTTACACGTGGGCTCACTAGGGATGAACACTGAAGCTTTCTTT | CASSLHVGSLGMNTEAFF
TRBJ2-1 | 13 | NA | TRBD2 | TRBV12-3/TRBV12-4 | TGTGCCAGCAGTTTGGGGACTATGAATGAGCAGTTCTTC | CASSLGTMNEQFF
TRBJ1-2 | 13 | few | TRBD1 | TRBV29-1 | TGCAGCGTCCGGGACAGGGGGCCTTATGGCTACACCTTC | CSVRDRGPYGYTF
TRBJ1-1 | 13 | NA | NA | TRBV10-3 | TGTGCCATCAGTCCTCTAGGGGACACTGAAGCTTTCTTT | CAISPLGDTEAFF
TRBJ2-6 | 15 | NA | NA | TRBV29-1 | TGCAGCGTTGAAGATTCGCGTACTGGGGCCAACGTCCTGACTTTC | CSVEDSRTGANVLTF
TRBJ2-7 | 14 | NA | NA | TRBV28 | TGTGCCAGCACCGACAGGACCCGTTCCTACGAGCAGTACTTC | CASTDRTRSYEQYF
TRBJ2-7 | 11 | few | NA | TRBV28 | TGTGCCAGCAGGGGGTACGGCGAGCAGTACTTC | CASRGYGEQYF
TRBJ2-1 | 15 | NA | NA | TRBV25-1 | TGTGCCAGCAGTGAATGGGAGTCGAGATACAATGAGCAGTTCTTC | CASSEWESRYNEQFF
TRBJ2-1 | 14 | NA | TRBD2 | TRBV27 | TGTGCCAGCAGTCCCCGGGGGGGGCGGAATGAGCAGTTCTTC | CASSPRGGRNEQFF
TRBJ1-1 | 15 | few | TRBD1 | TRBV7-2 | TGTGCCAGCAGCAAGGACAGGGGGGTTCACACTGAAGCTTTCTTT | CASSKDRGVHTEAFF
TRBJ2-4 | 16 | many | TRBD1 | TRBV7-8 | TGTGCCAGCAGCTTAGCGGGACAGGGGGCCAAAAACATTCAGTACTTC | CASSLAGQGAKNIQYF
TRBJ2-7 | 13 | NA | TRBD2 | TRBV20-1 | TGCAGTCCCAGCGGGAGGGACTCCTACGAGCAGTACTTC | CSPSGRDSYEQYF
TRBJ2-6 | 16 | NA | NA | TRBV20-1 | TGCAGTGCTACAACCGGCCCCCCCTCTGGGGCCAACGTCCTGACTTTC | CSATTGPPSGANVLTF
TRBJ2-7 | 13 | few | NA | TRBV29-1 | TGCAGCGTTGGCAAGGGTTCCTCCTACGAGCAGTACTTC | CSVGKGSSYEQYF
TRBJ1-4 | 14 | NA | NA | TRBV28 | TGTGCCAGCAGTTTATGGGGGGAGAGAGAAAAACTGTTTTTT | CASSLWGEREKLFF
TRBJ1-5 | 15 | NA | TRBD1 | TRBV7-6 | TGTGCCAGCAGCTTAGCGACAGGGAGTGATCAGCCCCAGCATTTT | CASSLATGSDQPQHF
TRBJ1-1 | 16 | many | NA | TRBV7-8 | TGTGCCAGCAGTCAGGACAGCTTCCAGAGGAACACTGAAGCTTTCTTT | CASSQDSFQRNTEAFF
TRBJ2-3 | 14 | NA | NA | TRBV6-5 | TGTGCCAGCAGTTACTCAGCGTACACAGATACGCAGTATTTT | CASSYSAYTDTQYF
TRBJ2-1 | 17 | few | TRBD2 | TRBV7-3 | TGTGCCAGCAGCTTAACGTCGGTAGCGGGGGGCTTAGGTGAGCAGTTCTTC | CASSLTSVAGGLGEQFF
TRBJ1-1 | 13 | NA | NA | TRBV6-2/TRBV6-3 | TGTGCCAGCAGTTGGGGCGGGAACACTGAAGCTTTCTTT | CASSWGGNTEAFF
TRBJ2-1 | 15 | NA | NA | TRBV7-6 | TGTGCCAGCAGCTTAGCCTCAGGATTAGGGAGTGAGCAGTTCTTC | CASSLASGLGSEQFF
TRBJ2-2 | 14 | NA | NA | TRBV27 | TGTGCCAGCACCCTATCAATAACGGGCGGGGAGCTGTTTTTT | CASTLSITGGELFF
TRBJ2-5 | 14 | few | TRBD1 | TRBV7-9 | TGTGCCAGCAGTCCTCGGACAGGGTGGGAGACCCAGTACTTC | CASSPRTGWETQYF
TRBJ2-2 | 16 | many | NA | TRBV7-2 | TGTGCCAGCACTCTTTGGGGAACAGTGAACACCGGGGAGCTGTTTTTT | CASTLWGTVNTGELFF
TRBJ2-1 | 17 | few | TRBD1 | TRBV2 | TGTGCCAGCAGTGGGGGTACGTCGGACAGGACCTACAATGAGCAGTTCTTC | CASSGGTSDRTYNEQFF
TRBJ2-7 | 13 | few | NA | TRBV6-2/TRBV6-3 | TGTGCCAGCACCTTGACTTCTCCCTACGAGCAGTACTTC | CASTLTSPYEQYF
TRBJ1-2 | 15 | NA | NA | TRBV24-1 | TGTGCCACCAGTGATTCCACCCATCCACGGGGGGGCTACACCTTC | CATSDSTHPRGGYTF
TRBJ2-3 | 16 | few | NA | TRBV7-6 | TGTGCCAGCAGCTTAGGAAGGTTTGCTAGCACAGATACGCAGTATTTT | CASSLGRFASTDTQYF
TRBJ2-3 | 14 | few | TRBD1 | TRBV11-3 | TGTGCCAGCAGCGAAGGACAGGGGACAGATACGCAGTATTTT | CASSEGQGTDTQYF
TRBJ2-4 | 15 | few | TRBD1 | TRBV4-2 | TGTGCCAGCAGCCAGAAGGGGGCTGCCAAAAACATTCAGTACTTC | CASSQKGAAKNIQYF
TRBJ2-5 | 13 | NA | TRBD2 | TRBV9 | TGTGCCAGCAATGGCGGGGGGGCGGAGACCCAGTACTTC | CASNGGGAETQYF
TRBJ2-1 | 15 | few | TRBD2 | TRBV7-9 | TGTGCCGGAGTGGGGGAGCGGGGGGCATACAATGAGCAGTTCTTC | CAGVGERGAYNEQFF
TRBJ2-7 | 14 | NA | NA | TRBV7-2 | TGTGCCAGCAGCTTCCCACTAGGAGGCGGGGAGCAGTACTTC | CASSFPLGGGEQYF
TRBJ2-3 | 16 | few | NA | TRBV7-9 | TGTGCCAGCAGCTCCGCTGGCAGGGTGAGGACAGATACGCAGTATTTT | CASSSAGRVRTDTQYF
TRBJ1-2 | 14 | NA | TRBD1 | TRBV14 | TGTGCCAGCAGCCCCACTGACAGGGATCCTGGCTACACCTTC | CASSPTDRDPGYTF
TRBJ2-5 | 17 | NA | TRBD1 | TRBV7-6 | TGTGCCAGCAGCTTAGGAGCCTTGGACAGGGATCGGGAGACCCAGTACTTC | CASSLGALDRDRETQYF
TRBJ1-5 | 14 | NA | NA | TRBV4-3 | TGCGCCAGCAGCCAAGGACAGACCAATCTGCCCCAGCATTTT | CASSQGQTNLPQHF
TRBJ2-3 | 15 | few | TRBD2 | TRBV6-6 | TGTGCCAGCAGTTACGGGACTACTAGCACAGATACGCAGTATTTT | CASSYGTTSTDTQYF
TRBJ1-1 | 13 | NA | NA | TRBV12-3/TRBV12-4 | TGTGCCAGTCAAATGGCACTCCACACTGAAGCTTTCTTT | CASQMALHTEAFF
TRBJ2-3 | 16 | NA | TRBD2 | TRBV20-1 | TGCAGTGCTAGAGACCTCCTAGCGGGGGATGGAGATACGCAGTATTTT | CSARDLLAGDGDTQYF